The source of this T cell receptor beta chain is a study of blood T cell repertoires in COVID-19. Between the trimmed V and J ends, which lost 5 bases and 5 bases, there was a span of 16 bases. The CDR3 length is 14 residues. Germline V gene data show CDR1 as SGHRS and CDR2 as YFSETQ. In the original workflow: Estimated nucleated cell counts came from reference gene primer amplification. TCRdb keeps only in-frame clones here, not all; method: immunoSEQ multiplex PCR. V and J calls plus clone size are reproduced from that table; the DNA served to infer D and trimming. In the table there are roughly 350,000 clones, roughly 90% of which are singletons.

The specimen was PBMCs or T cells enriched from blood (not recorded which). The V call is TRBV5-1, the J call TRBJ1-1; D not resolved. The sequence was collected from a woman aged 30 to 39 who had recovered from COVID-19. CDR3 in amino acids: CASSPPSTVTEAFF. The CDR3 DNA is TGCGCCAGCAGTCCCCCCTCAACAGTAACTGAAGCTTTCTTT.